The 15 T cell receptor beta chains given below trace back to one sample, sequenced in a study of tumor and adjacent non-tumor tissue in lung cancer (dated by TCRdb to about 2018). The receptor library was made with multiplex PCR. The sequencer listed for this sample is Illumina HiSeq 2500. Following protocols modified from ARM-PCR, the researchers constructed TCRbeta libraries through three rounds of nested PCR with primers (Table S4). In-frame beta chains were kept once TCRdb had trimmed the public reads at Q25 with fastp and called clones with MiXCR. Records with the same CDR3 protein are collapsed into one entry carrying the most frequent genes and DNA. The sample table lists about 76,000 distinct CDR3 sequences, about 82% of them with a count of one. The ten largest clonotypes hold approximately 51% of the sample. RNA was extracted from bulk unsorted tissue and checked for quality with a NanoDrop ND-1000 and an Agilent 2100. Distant non-tumor tissue taken more than 3 cm from the tumor edge was used as the normal lung sample.

The sequencing sample was made of distant non-tumor lung tissue. Receptor source: a man between 60 and 75 years old with non-small cell lung cancer.

As concerns this clonotype: The junction departs from the called germline gene at one end, perhaps through a read error. V usage is TRBV20-1 and J usage is TRBJ2-3; D may be TRBD1 (5 bases). CDR1 is DFQATT, CDR2 SNEGSKA, per germline (reference sequence). The CDR3 length is 13 residues. CDR3 coding DNA: TGCAGTGTTAGTTTGTGGGGCACAGTTACGCAGTATTTT. Its protein is CSVSLWGTVTQYF.

A word on this clonotype: A much larger clone sits a single nucleotide away, making a read error possible. The genes are TRBV4-1 and TRBJ1-2; a possible D gene is TRBD1 (5 bases). CDR3 size: 15 residues. Germline V gives CDR1 MGHRA, CDR2 YSYEKL. V lost 3 bases and J lost 10, with 21 bases in between. The CDR3 here is CASSQESRGLGDYTF. The CDR3, as DNA: TGCGCCAGCAGCCAGGAATCAAGGGGTCTGGGAGACTACACCTTC.

This clonotype was detected ten times or more. The chain carries TRBV28 and TRBJ1-2; the D gene is possibly TRBD1 (6 bases). Germline CDR1 and CDR2: MDHEN and SYDVKM. V gave up 5 bases and J gave up 4 bases, with 11 bases separating them. CDR3 length: 13 amino acids. For the CDR3, the DNA is TGTGCCAGCAGTCCACAGGGACTCTATGGCTACACCTTC. Encoded protein: CASSPQGLYGYTF.

Of note for this clonotype: This sequence may be a read error, since a much larger clone differs from it by one base. J is TRBJ2-7 and V is TRBV24-1, with 9 positions matching TRBD2. Germline CDR1 and CDR2: KGHDR and SFDVKD. The length of the CDR3 is 18 residues. This chain's CDR3 is CTTSDLQRAGGESYEQYF. In DNA, the CDR3 is TGTACCACCAGTGATTTGCAGAGAGCGGGAGGTGAATCCTACGAGCAGTACTTC.

This clonotype was seen a handful of times. A read error may be the cause here, since a much bigger clone is one base away. The chain recombines TRBV20-1 with TRBJ2-1, with a tentative D call TRBD2 (5 bases). This CDR3 is 14 amino acids long. With 1 base removed from V and 4 bases from J, the gap between germline ends came to 11 bases. CDR1 and CDR2 from the germline V gene are DFQATT and SNEGSKA (reference sequence). The DNA for the CDR3 is TGCAGTGCTAGAGGACTAACGGATTACAATGAGCAGTTCTTC. It translates to CSARGLTDYNEQFF.

Notes on this clonotype: One end of the junction fails to match germline, which may point to a read error. The genes are TRBV20-1 and TRBJ1-5; D not certain. This CDR3 spans 13 amino acids. Germline V gives CDR1 DFQATT, CDR2 SNEGSKA (reference sequence). DNA for the CDR3: TGCAGTGCCCGCGGAGGTGGCGATCAGCCCCAGAATTTT. It encodes CSARGGGDQPQNF.

Notes on this clonotype: Its ends do not fully match the called genes, so a read error is possible. The chain has TRBV6-2 or TRBV6-3 and TRBJ1-1; D uncertain. CDR1 is MNHEY and CDR2 is SVGEGT in the germline V gene. CDR3 length: 13 amino acids. Written as DNA, the CDR3 is TGTGCCAGCGGTTACCCCTGGAACGCTGAAGCTTTCTTT. Translating it yields CASGYPWNAEAFF.

Worth noting for this clonotype: With a much larger clone just one base away, this may be a read error. V and J are TRBV5-4 and TRBJ2-7; 8 bases line up with TRBD2. This CDR3 comprises 15 residues. V lost 4 bases, J lost 7 bases, and 13 bases stayed unmatched. Germline V gene lookup returns CDR1 SGHNT and CDR2 YYREEE (reference sequence). CDR3 region: CASSPEVAGKREQYF. The CDR3 coding sequence is TGTGCCAGCAGCCCGGAGGTAGCGGGAAAGAGGGAGCAGTACTTC.

Points on this clonotype: Because it lacks the conserved phenylalanine or tryptophan at the end, this CDR3 is likely a read error. The chain recombines TRBV20-1 with TRBJ2-2, with TRBD2 matching over 12 bases. This CDR3 comprises 16 residues. Germline V gene data show CDR1 as DFQATT and CDR2 as SNEGSKA (reference sequence). The CDR3 DNA reads as TGTAGTGCTAGGGCGACTAGCGGGGGAGACACCGGGGAGCTGTTTATT. Amino acids: CSARATSGGDTGELFI.

The V gene is TRBV5-1, the J gene TRBJ1-1; TRBD1 agrees at 9 bases. The CDR3 runs to 16 residues. Germline V gene lookup returns CDR1 SGHRS and CDR2 YFSETQ. V lost 1 base, J lost 4 bases, and 8 bases stayed unmatched. The CDR3 spells CASSLSPQGASTEAFF. The CDR3 bases are TGCGCCAGCAGCTTGTCCCCACAGGGGGCGAGCACTGAAGCTTTCTTT.

The chain carries TRBV20-1 and TRBJ1-3; D gene ambiguous. V shed 3 bases and J shed 0 bases, with 12 bases lying between them. The CDR3 consists of 15 residues. Per the germline V gene, CDR1 is DFQATT and CDR2 is SNEGSKA (reference sequence). Written as DNA, the CDR3 is TGCAGTGCTAGGGTCACACGAGCCTCTGGAAACACCATATATTTT. This encodes CSARVTRASGNTIYF.

On this clonotype: The junction does not match germline at one end; this may be a read error. The V gene is TRBV6-2 or TRBV6-3, the J gene TRBJ2-2, with a possible D match to TRBD2 (5 bases). This CDR3 comprises 14 residues. CDR1 is MNHEY and CDR2 is SVGEGT in the germline V gene. Written as DNA, the CDR3 is TGTACAGCACTAAAGGACGGGAACACCGGGGAGCTCTTTTTT. This translates into CTALKDGNTGELFF.

This clonotype occurred many times. The J gene is TRBJ1-1, the V gene TRBV30; TRBD1 aligns across 7 bases. Per the germline V gene, CDR1 is GTSNPN and CDR2 is SVGIG (reference sequence). The CDR3 is 15 amino acids. V shed 1 base, J shed 6 bases, and the junction held 11 bases outside the gene matches. This CDR3 is CAWSETGQPGPEAFF. CDR3 in DNA: TGTGCCTGGAGTGAGACGGGACAGCCCGGGCCTGAAGCTTTCTTT. The entire variable domain, with the rest obtained from reference TRBV30 and TRBJ1-1, is as follows: SQTIHQWPATLVQPVGSPLSLECTVEGTSNPNLYWYRQAAGRGLQLLFYSVGIGQISSEVPQNLSASRPQDRQFILSSKKLLLSDSGFYLCAWSETGQPGPEAFFGQGTRLTVV.

J is TRBJ2-4 and V is TRBV28, with 14 bases lining up with TRBD2. This CDR3 contains 16 residues. Germline V gene sequence: CDR1 MDHEN, CDR2 SYDVKM. CDR3 coding DNA: TGTGCTACGGGACTAGCGGGAGAACTAACCAAAAACATTCAGTACTTC. It translates to CATGLAGELTKNIQYF.

Worth noting for this clonotype: A much more abundant neighbour one base away suggests this may be a read error. CDR3 region: CASIPGSEQYF. As DNA, the CDR3 is TGTGCCAGCATACCGGGATCCGAGCAGTACTTC. V gene TRBV12-3 or TRBV12-4 combines with J gene TRBJ2-7; tentatively, D is TRBD2 (5 bases). Trimming shortened V by 7 bases and J by 6 bases, and 10 bases separated the two germline ends. This CDR3 has 11 amino acids.